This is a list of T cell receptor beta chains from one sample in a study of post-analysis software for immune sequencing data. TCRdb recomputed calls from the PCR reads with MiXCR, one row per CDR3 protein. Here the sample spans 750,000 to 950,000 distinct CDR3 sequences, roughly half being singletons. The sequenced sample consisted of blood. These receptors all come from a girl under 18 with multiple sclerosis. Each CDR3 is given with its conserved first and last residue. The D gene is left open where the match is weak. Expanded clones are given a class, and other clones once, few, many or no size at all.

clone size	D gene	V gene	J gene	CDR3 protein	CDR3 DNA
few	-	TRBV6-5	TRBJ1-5	CASSYATPGTGANQPQHF	TGTGCCAGCAGTTACGCCACTCCCGGGACGGGGGCAAATCAGCCCCAGCATTTT
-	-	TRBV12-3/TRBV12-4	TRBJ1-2	CASVGGVGKGGYTF	TGTGCCAGCGTAGGGGGGGTGGGAAAGGGTGGCTACACCTTC
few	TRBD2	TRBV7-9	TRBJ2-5	CASSRGLAGAPLRGQYF	TGTGCCAGCAGCCGCGGACTAGCGGGGGCGCCCCTACGAGGGCAGTACTTC
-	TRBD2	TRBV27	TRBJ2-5	CASSSRTSTETQYF	TGTGCCAGCAGCAGCAGGACTAGCACGGAGACCCAGTACTTC
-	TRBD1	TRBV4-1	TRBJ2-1	CASNQEGDRVFYEQFF	TGCGCCAGCAACCAAGAGGGGGACAGAGTTTTTTACGAGCAGTTCTTC
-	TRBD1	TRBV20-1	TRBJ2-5	CSARDTQGQETQYF	TGCAGTGCTAGAGATACACAGGGGCAAGAGACCCAGTACTTC
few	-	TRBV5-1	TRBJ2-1	CASSLGSTRGYNEQFF	TGCGCCAGCAGCTTGGGGTCGACGAGAGGCTACAATGAGCAGTTCTTC
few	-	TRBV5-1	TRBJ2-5	CASSPGVREQETQYF	TGCGCCAGCAGCCCTGGGGTCAGGGAGCAAGAGACCCAGTACTTC
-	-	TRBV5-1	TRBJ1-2	CASSLSSQGTYGYTF	TGCGCCAGCAGCTTGTCGAGTCAGGGGACCTATGGCTACACCTTC
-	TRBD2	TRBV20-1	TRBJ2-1	CSARSGGANNEQFF	TGCAGTGCTAGAAGCGGGGGGGCAAATAATGAGCAGTTCTTC
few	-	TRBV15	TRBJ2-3	CATRGWASFDTQYF	TGTGCCACCAGGGGGTGGGCTAGCTTTGATACGCAGTATTTT
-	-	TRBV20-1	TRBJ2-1	CSARTTIYNEQFF	TGCAGTGCCCGTACGACTATTTACAATGAGCAGTTCTTC
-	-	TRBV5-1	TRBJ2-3	CASAPGAGTSTDTQYF	TGCGCCAGCGCTCCCGGTGCAGGGACTAGCACAGATACGCAGTATTTT
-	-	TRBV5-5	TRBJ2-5	CASSLEWQGWETQYF	TGTGCCAGCAGCTTGGAATGGCAGGGTTGGGAGACCCAGTACTTC
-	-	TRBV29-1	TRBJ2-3	CSAEGDSTQYF	TGCAGCGCGGAGGGTGATAGTACGCAGTATTTT
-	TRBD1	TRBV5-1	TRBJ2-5	CASSPRTGETQYF	TGCGCCAGCAGCCCCCGGACAGGGGAGACCCAGTACTTC
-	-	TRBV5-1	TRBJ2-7	CASRLTYEQYF	TGCGCCAGCAGACTAACCTACGAGCAGTACTTC
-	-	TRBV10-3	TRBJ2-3	CAISALPSTDTQYF	TGTGCCATCAGTGCTCTACCTAGCACAGATACGCAGTATTTT
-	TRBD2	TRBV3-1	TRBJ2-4	CASGQGLENIQYF	TGTGCCAGCGGCCAAGGACTAGAAAACATTCAGTACTTC
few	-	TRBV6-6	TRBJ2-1	CASTPGILRPNEQFF	TGTGCCAGCACCCCGGGGATACTCCGGCCCAATGAGCAGTTCTTC
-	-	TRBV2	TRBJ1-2	CASSEGGASHTF	TGTGCCAGCAGTGAAGGAGGGGCCTCTCACACCTTC
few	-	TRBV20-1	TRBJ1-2	CSARDQGPGYTF	TGCAGTGCTAGAGATCAGGGTCCGGGCTACACCTTC
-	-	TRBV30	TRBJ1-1	CAWRGTEAFF	TGTGCCTGGAGGGGTACTGAAGCTTTCTTT
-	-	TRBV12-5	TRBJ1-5	CASGLMGAYNQPQHF	TGTGCTAGTGGTTTGATGGGGGCATACAATCAGCCCCAGCATTTT
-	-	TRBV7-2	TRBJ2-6	CASSFPGSGANVLTF	TGTGCCAGCAGCTTTCCAGGCTCTGGGGCCAACGTCCTGACTTTC
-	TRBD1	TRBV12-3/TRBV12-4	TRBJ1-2	CASSSGTGGWGYTF	TGTGCCAGCAGTTCTGGGACAGGGGGCTGGGGCTACACCTTC
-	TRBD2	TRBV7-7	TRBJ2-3	CASSLSSGLGSTDTQYF	TGTGCTAGCAGCTTATCCTCCGGACTAGGAAGCACAGATACGCAGTATTTT
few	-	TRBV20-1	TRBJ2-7	CSAKTGPEQYF	TGCAGTGCGAAAACAGGGCCCGAGCAGTACTTC
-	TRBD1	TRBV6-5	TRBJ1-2	CASRTPGQGIYGYTF	TGTGCCAGCAGGACTCCCGGACAGGGGATCTATGGCTACACCTTC
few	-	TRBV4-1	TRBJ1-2	CASSQGLTLGNYGYTF	TGCGCCAGCAGCCAAGGTTTGACCTTAGGCAACTATGGCTACACCTTC
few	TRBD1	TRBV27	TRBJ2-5	CASSLGTAGETQYF	TGTGCCAGCAGTTTAGGGACAGCAGGAGAGACCCAGTACTTC
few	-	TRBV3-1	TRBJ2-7	CASSHLKGSYEQYF	TGTGCCAGCAGCCATTTAAAGGGATCCTACGAGCAGTACTTC
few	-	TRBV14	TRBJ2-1	CASSGYGTQFF	TGTGCCAGCAGCGGATATGGAACCCAGTTCTTC
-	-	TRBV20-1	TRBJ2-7	CSARDSRATSYEQYF	TGCAGTGCTAGAGATTCCCGCGCGACCAGCTACGAGCAGTACTTC
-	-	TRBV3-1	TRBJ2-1	CASSQRGGEQFF	TGTGCCAGCAGCCAAAGGGGGGGTGAGCAGTTCTTC
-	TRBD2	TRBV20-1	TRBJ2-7	CSARLAGVGEQYF	TGCAGTGCTAGGTTAGCGGGAGTTGGCGAGCAGTACTTC
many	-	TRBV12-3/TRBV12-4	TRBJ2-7	CASSFRAGYEQYF	TGTGCCAGCAGTTTCCGGGCGGGCTACGAGCAGTACTTC
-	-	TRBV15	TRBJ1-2	CATSRDQADGYTF	TGTGCCACCAGCAGAGATCAGGCAGACGGCTACACCTTC
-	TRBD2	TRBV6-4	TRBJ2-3	CASSDSSGRAADTQYF	TGTGCCAGCAGTGACAGTAGCGGGAGGGCCGCAGATACGCAGTATTTT
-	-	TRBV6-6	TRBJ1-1	CASSYGGGGGTEAFF	TGTGCCAGCAGTTACGGGGGGGGAGGTGGGACTGAAGCTTTCTTT
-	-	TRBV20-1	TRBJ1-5	CSARDSPNNQPQHF	TGCAGTGCTAGAGATTCACCGAACAATCAGCCCCAGCATTTT
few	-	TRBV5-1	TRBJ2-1	CASSLGGDYRRFF	TGCGCCAGCAGCTTAGGGGGGGACTACCGTCGGTTCTTC
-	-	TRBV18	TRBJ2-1	CASSPPVREQFF	TGTGCCAGCTCACCTCCGGTGCGTGAGCAGTTCTTC
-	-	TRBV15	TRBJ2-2	CATKTDLNTGELFF	TGTGCCACAAAAACAGATCTGAACACCGGGGAGCTGTTTTTT
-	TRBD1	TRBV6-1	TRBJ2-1	CASSSNPGQGLNNEQFF	TGTGCCAGCAGCTCTAACCCGGGACAGGGCTTGAACAATGAGCAGTTCTTC
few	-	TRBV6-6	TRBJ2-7	CASSYSLQGSSEQYF	TGTGCCAGCAGTTACTCACTACAGGGTAGCTCCGAGCAGTACTTC
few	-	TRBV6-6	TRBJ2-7	CASRTLALDSYEQYF	TGTGCCAGCAGAACTCTAGCGCTAGACTCCTACGAGCAGTACTTC
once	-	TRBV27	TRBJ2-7	CASTLPGGPDYEQYF	TGTGCCAGCACTCTGCCGGGGGGCCCAGACTACGAGCAGTACTTC
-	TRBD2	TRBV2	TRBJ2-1	CASSEGTRNEQFF	TGTGCCAGCAGTGAGGGGACTAGGAATGAGCAGTTCTTC
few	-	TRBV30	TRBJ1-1	CAWSASMNTEAFF	TGTGCCTGGAGTGCGTCTATGAACACTGAAGCTTTCTTT
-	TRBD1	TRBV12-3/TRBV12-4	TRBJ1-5	CASRPGTGGNRLLGQPQHF	TGTGCCAGCAGACCGGGGACAGGGGGCAATCGTCTTTTGGGCCAGCCCCAGCATTTT
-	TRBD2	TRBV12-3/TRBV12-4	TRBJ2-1	CASSLGSGGAGVDEQFF	TGTGCCAGCAGTTTAGGTAGCGGGGGGGCCGGGGTCGATGAGCAGTTCTTC
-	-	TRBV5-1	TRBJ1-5	CASSLEPGGNQPQHF	TGCGCCAGCAGCTTGGAACCCGGCGGCAATCAGCCCCAGCATTTT
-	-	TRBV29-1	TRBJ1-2	CSVEGPGTVGGYGYTF	TGCAGCGTTGAAGGGCCTGGGACTGTTGGGGGCTATGGCTACACCTTC
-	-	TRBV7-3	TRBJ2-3	CASSLNRGTDTQYF	TGTGCCAGCAGCTTAAACAGGGGCACAGATACGCAGTATTTT
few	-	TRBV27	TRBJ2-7	CASRPSRAHEQYF	TGTGCCAGCAGGCCAAGCAGGGCCCACGAGCAGTACTTC
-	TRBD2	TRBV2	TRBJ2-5	CASMGLADQETQYF	TGTGCCAGCATGGGACTAGCGGACCAAGAGACCCAGTACTTC